This T cell receptor beta chain was sequenced during a study of T cells in women clearing cervical HPV infection. As to this clone: From the germline J gene comes the end of the CDR3, since the read stops 3 residues before it.

V lost 2 bases to trimming and J lost 5 bases; unmatched junction nucleotides: 9. Germline V CDR1 and CDR2: LNHDA, SQIVND (reference sequence). The CDR3 is made up of 16 amino acids. Only in-frame clones appear in the TCRdb table, and some are missing; sequencing was by immunoSEQ multiplex PCR. The listing contains 30,000 to 35,000 clones. This chain joins TRBV19 and TRBJ2-5; 9 bases fit TRBD1. Input material: blood buffy coat. The receptor's source is a woman aged 18-70 years with a cervical HPV16 infection that either progressed to CIN3+ or cleared (not recorded which). The covered CDR3 bases are TGTGCCAGTAGTATATCAAAACAGGGGGCGCGTGAGACC. It codes for CASSISKQGARET. The CDR3 as a whole reads CASSISKQGARETQYF.